The present entry profiles one T cell receptor beta chain with its context. These data originate in a study of Graves' ophthalmopathy and Graves' hyperthyroidism. Amplification of TCR beta CDR3 regions used RNA transcripts. First-round RT-PCR employed HTBI primers, with a second-round multiplex PCR after it. TCRdb fed the multiplex PCR reads into MiXCR, producing one record per CDR3 protein. The sample yields a few hundred thousand distinct CDR3 sequences, about two fifths seen once. Physicians reached a diagnosis by relying on clinical symptoms, serum thyroxine, TRAb, thyroid ultrasound and orbital computed tomography. The origin of this receptor is an adult man with Graves' hyperthyroidism. The sample consisted of peripheral blood or thyroid tissue (not recorded which).

CDR3 sequence reads: CASSLGIWTSGSETQYF. CDR3 nucleotide sequence: TGCGCCAGCAGCTTGGGGATCTGGACTAGCGGGTCAGAGACCCAGTACTTC. The J gene is TRBJ2-5, the V gene TRBV5-1; TRBD2 agrees at 11 bases. Germline CDR1 reads SGHRS; CDR2 reads YFSETQ. The junction had 8 bases not matched to a gene; V was cut back by 0 bases and J by 4 bases. There are 17 residues in the CDR3.